Following are 31 T cell receptor beta chains from one sample sequenced in a study of cytomegalovirus exposure and HLA in healthy donors. Primers included in the PCR were 60 Vbeta and 13 Jbeta primers. Produced via immunoSEQ multiplex PCR; TCRdb's table is partial and in-frame only. The repertoire holds 100,000 or so clones, with more than 60% as singletons. Material: PBMCs. The receptors derive from a young man in good health and CMV-seronegative.

This clone is a singleton in its sample. This specimen includes other DNA sequences encoding the same CDR3. The gene calls are TRBV15 and TRBJ1-5; unclear D gene. Trimming stripped 1 base from V and 2 bases from J, with 9 bases between. The CDR3 has 15 amino acids. The V gene's germline CDR1 is LNHNV and CDR2 YYDKDF (reference sequence). The CDR3 is CATSRVGQGNQPQHF. The CDR3 DNA is TGTGCCACCAGCAGAGTCGGTCAGGGCAATCAGCCCCAGCATTTT.

The rearrangement links TRBV28 to TRBJ1-5; TRBD1 matches at 7 bases. The CDR3 covers 13 residues. CDR1 and CDR2 from the germline V gene are MDHEN and SYDVKM. With V trimmed by 8 bases and J by 6 bases, 7 bases remained unmatched. CDR3 nucleotide sequence: TGTGCCAGCGAAACAGGGGCGGCTCAGCCCCAGCATTTT. Amino acid sequence: CASETGAAQPQHF.

This clone is a singleton in its sample. The same CDR3 is also encoded by other DNA sequences in this sample. The V and J genes are TRBV7-9 and TRBJ2-7, with D unclear. The CDR3 has 15 residues. Germline V lookup: CDR1 SEHNR, CDR2 FQNEAQ (reference sequence). The ends were cut back, 5 bases at V and 0 bases at J, with 14 bases in the middle. CDR3 sequence (DNA): TGTGCCAGCAGCCTCAGCGAATTATACTCCTACGAGCAGTACTTC. As protein: CASSLSELYSYEQYF.

The chain carries TRBV6-5 and TRBJ1-1; D call uncertain. Germline V lookup: CDR1 MNHEY, CDR2 SVGAGI. The CDR3 has 13 amino acids. V lost 2 bases and J 3 bases, leaving 7 bases between the germline ends. CDR3 loop: CASSYRHHTEAFF. The CDR3 coding sequence is TGTGCCAGCAGTTACAGACATCACACTGAAGCTTTCTTT.

The chain uses TRBV10-3 and TRBJ2-7; 8 positions match TRBD1. CDR1 is ENHRY and CDR2 is SYGVKD in the germline V gene. J lost 2 bases, V lost 10 bases, and 19 bases had no gene match. The CDR3 is 17 residues long. The chain's CDR3 is CATLGDGQGARAYEQYF. CDR3 sequence (DNA): TGTGCCACCCTCGGAGACGGGCAGGGGGCGAGGGCCTACGAGCAGTACTTC.

This clone was seen a handful of times. CDR3 amino acids: CASTRHSNQPQHF. For the CDR3, the DNA is TGTGCCAGCACTCGACATAGCAATCAGCCCCAGCATTTT. This chain uses TRBV6-4 with TRBJ1-5; no clear D gene. The germline gives CDR1 MRHNA, CDR2 SNTAGT. V was cut by 7 bases and J by 0 bases, with 7 bases left in between. CDR3 length: 13 residues.

This chain joins TRBV7-9 and TRBJ1-1, with a tentative D call TRBD1 (6 bases). The V end lost 8 bases, the J end lost 1 base, and 8 bases lay between the germline ends. The CDR3 sequence is 12 residues long. The V gene's germline CDR1 is SEHNR and CDR2 FQNEAQ (reference sequence). CDR3 nucleotide sequence: TGTGCCAGCGACAGGCAGAACACTGAAGCTTTCTTT. This sequence encodes CASDRQNTEAFF.

The chain recombines TRBV5-6 with TRBJ2-1; 8 bases match TRBD1. The germline gives CDR1 SGHDT, CDR2 YYEEEE. The length of the CDR3 is 17 residues. V dropped 2 bases and J dropped 8; count of bases not matched to a gene: 15. CDR3 in DNA: TGTGCCAGCAGCTTAATGGGGACGGCGACAGGGGAATATGAGCAGTTCTTC. Translated: CASSLMGTATGEYEQFF.

The chain recombines TRBV7-6 with TRBJ2-7; D unresolved. CDR1 and CDR2 from the germline V gene are SGHVS and FNYEAQ. CDR3 length equals 13 residues. Trimming cost V 5 bases and J 0 bases, with 8 bases left between them. CDR3 DNA: TGTGCCAGCAGCCTCGGTTACTCCTACGAGCAGTACTTC. Its translation: CASSLGYSYEQYF.

V gene TRBV18 combines with J gene TRBJ1-4; D gene unclear. CDR3 length equals 15 residues. Trimming stripped 3 bases from V and 4 bases from J, with 12 bases between. CDR1 KGHSH and CDR2 LQKENI come from the germline V gene. CDR3 residues: CASSPRTGNNEKLFF. CDR3 nucleotide sequence: TGTGCCAGCTCACCTCGGACTGGGAATAATGAAAAACTGTTTTTT.

The chain employs TRBV5-4 and TRBJ1-5, with TRBD1 identical over 7 bases. The germline V gene has CDR1 SGHNT and CDR2 YYREEE (reference sequence). The CDR3 sequence is 13 residues long. The ends lost 3 bases at V and 5 bases at J; junction bases unmatched: 2. The CDR3 nucleotides read TGTGCCAGCAGCTACGACAGGGATCAGCCCCAGCATTTT. It is translated as CASSYDRDQPQHF.

V is TRBV5-4 and J is TRBJ2-7; D is perhaps TRBD1 (5 bases). Germline V gene data show CDR1 as SGHNT and CDR2 as YYREEE (reference sequence). Trimming removed 4 bases at V and 1 base at J, with 12 bases between. This CDR3 has 14 amino acids. CDR3 protein: CASSQGMESYEQYF. DNA of the CDR3: TGTGCCAGCAGCCAGGGCATGGAGTCCTACGAGCAGTACTTC.

This clone was found once. The V call is TRBV7-2, the J call TRBJ2-7; D not resolved. The V and J ends lost 5 bases and 2 bases respectively, with 4 bases between them. The CDR3 contains 11 residues. Germline V gene sequence: CDR1 SGHTA, CDR2 FQGNSA. The CDR3 is CASSLTYEQYF. CDR3 coding DNA: TGTGCCAGCAGCCTTACCTACGAGCAGTACTTC.

The rearrangement uses TRBV10-3 and TRBJ1-1; a possible D gene is TRBD1 (6 bases). V was trimmed by 9 bases and J by 1 base, leaving 12 bases between them. CDR3 length: 13 amino acids. Germline values: CDR1 ENHRY, CDR2 SYGVKD. Here the CDR3 reads CAILRDTNTEAFF. CDR3 bases: TGTGCCATACTCCGGGACACGAACACTGAAGCTTTCTTT.

V and J are TRBV7-6 and TRBJ2-7, with D possibly TRBD2 on 6 matching bases. There are 15 residues in the CDR3. Trimming removed 4 bases at V and 7 bases at J, with 20 bases between. Germline V gives CDR1 SGHVS, CDR2 FNYEAQ. The CDR3 spells CASSSSPSGLVEQYF. CDR3 bases: TGTGCCAGCAGCTCATCCCCCTCGGGACTGGTGGAGCAGTACTTC.

V and J are TRBV6-6 and TRBJ1-1; D remains unclear. Germline-derived CDR1 and CDR2 are MNHNY and SVGAGI (reference sequence). CDR3 size: 14 residues. The V end was cut by 2 bases, the J end by 0 bases, with 7 bases between. The CDR3 is CASSYTGLNTEAFF. CDR3 coding DNA: TGTGCCAGCAGTTACACGGGATTGAACACTGAAGCTTTCTTT.

The chain couples TRBV4-1 to TRBJ1-6; D is unresolved. CDR3 length: 15 residues. Germline values: CDR1 MGHRA, CDR2 YSYEKL. Trimming took off 6 bases at V and 8 bases at J, with 17 bases between the two ends. The CDR3 bases are TGCGCCAGCAGAATTCAGGAAAACCCGTATTCACCCCTCCACTTT. Protein: CASRIQENPYSPLHF.

This chain joins TRBV5-6 and TRBJ2-3; D is possibly TRBD1 (5 bases). From germline, CDR1 is SGHDT and CDR2 YYEEEE. Between the trimmed V and J ends, which lost 3 bases and 3 bases, there was a span of 14 bases. The CDR3 extends over 15 amino acids. The CDR3 DNA reads as TGTGCCAGCAGCTCGCAGGGCAGTAGGACAGATACGCAGTATTTT. Translating it yields CASSSQGSRTDTQYF.

A remark on this clone: The junction shows a germline mismatch at one end, possibly a read error. V usage is TRBV7-9 and J usage is TRBJ2-7, with a possible D match to TRBD1 (5 bases). The germline CDR1 and CDR2 sequences are SEHNR and FQNEAQ (reference sequence). The CDR3 runs 14 residues. The CDR3 DNA follows: TGTTCCAGCAGCTTAGAAGGGGCCTCCTACGAGCAGTACTTC. Translation gives CSSSLEGASYEQYF.

This chain connects TRBV5-1 to TRBJ1-1; 7 bases match TRBD1. With V trimmed by 4 bases and J by 4 bases, 19 bases remained unmatched. The CDR3 length is 18 residues. CDR1 and CDR2 from the germline V gene are SGHRS and YFSETQ. Written as DNA, the CDR3 is TGCGCCAGCAGCCCTTTTAAGACAGGGAGTCGGTGGATCACTGAAGCTTTCTTT. This translates into CASSPFKTGSRWITEAFF.

V and J are TRBV28 and TRBJ2-1, with 11 bases fitting TRBD1. The CDR3 length is 20 residues. The V gene end was trimmed by 5 bases and the J gene end by 0 bases; junction bases not matched to a gene: 15. Germline CDR1 MDHEN, CDR2 SYDVKM. CDR3 sequence (DNA): TGTGCCAGCAGTCATTTGGGGGGGACAGGGGGTTTCGTCTCCTACAATGAGCAGTTCTTC. Translated, it gives CASSHLGGTGGFVSYNEQFF.

CDR3 nucleotide sequence: TGTGCCAGCAGCTTAGCCTTAGCGGACCTAGGGGACATTCAGTACTTC. Protein sequence: CASSLALADLGDIQYF. The chain is built from TRBV7-9 and TRBJ2-4; D is perhaps TRBD2 (6 bases). The CDR3 runs to 16 residues. Trimming left V 0 bases short and J 8 bases short, with 17 bases between. Germline loops: CDR1 SEHNR, CDR2 FQNEAQ (reference sequence).

The V gene is TRBV28, the J gene TRBJ2-1, with 9 bases fitting TRBD2. The germline CDR1 and CDR2 sequences are MDHEN and SYDVKM. J was trimmed by 7 bases and V by 3 bases; bases with no gene match: 7. The CDR3 has 15 residues. CDR3 in amino acids: CASSFRGRAENEQFF. For the CDR3, the DNA is TGTGCCAGCAGTTTTCGCGGGAGGGCAGAAAATGAGCAGTTCTTC.

The rearrangement joins TRBV4-1 to TRBJ1-1, with TRBD1 identical over 7 bases. The ends lost 1 base at V and 4 bases at J; junction bases unmatched: 15. The germline CDR1 and CDR2 sequences are MGHRA and YSYEKL. The CDR3 covers 18 residues. In DNA, the CDR3 is TGCGCCAGCAGCCAAGGCGTAAGGAACAGGGGCTCGGGCACTGAAGCTTTCTTT. Translation: CASSQGVRNRGSGTEAFF.

The chain combines TRBV9 with TRBJ2-3; D may be TRBD2 (6 bases). This CDR3 region has 12 residues. Trimming left V 2 bases short and J 8 bases short, with 9 bases between. CDR1 is SGDLS, CDR2 YYNGEE, per germline. CDR3 protein: CASSVEGGTQYF. CDR3 nucleotides: TGTGCCAGCAGCGTGGAGGGAGGTACGCAGTATTTT. The whole variable domain, remainder taken from reference TRBV9 and TRBJ2-3, is DSGVTQTPKHLITATGQRVTLRCSPRSGDLSVYWYQQSLDQGLQFLIQYYNGEERAKGNILERFSAQQFPDLHSELNLSSLELGDSALYFCASSVEGGTQYFGPGTRLTVL.

The chain carries TRBV5-1 and TRBJ2-2; TRBD2 matches at 10 bases. J gave up 6 bases and V 4 bases, and 3 bases lay outside the gene matches. CDR1 is SGHRS and CDR2 is YFSETQ in the germline V gene. This CDR3 is built from 14 residues. CDR3 region: CASSLAGVSGELFF. Written as DNA, the CDR3 is TGCGCCAGCAGCCTAGCGGGGGTCTCCGGGGAGCTGTTTTTT.

This clone occurred many times. V gene TRBV30 combines with J gene TRBJ1-1, with unresolved D. The ends were cut back, 2 bases at V and 6 bases at J, with 4 bases in the middle. The CDR3 extends over 10 amino acids. Looked up from germline, CDR1 is GTSNPN and CDR2 is SVGIG (reference sequence). In DNA form, the CDR3 reads TGTGCCTGGAGTCGGTCTGAAGCTTTCTTT. It yields the protein CAWSRSEAFF.

In its sample, this clone was seen a few times. This chain links TRBV6-6 with TRBJ2-1; D perhaps matches TRBD2 (5 bases). The V end lost 8 bases, the J end lost 10 bases, and 21 bases lay between the germline ends. Germline-derived CDR1 and CDR2 are MNHNY and SVGAGI (reference sequence). The CDR3 is 14 residues long. CDR3 protein: CASRGLGVRGEQFF. The CDR3 bases are TGTGCCAGCCGGGGATTAGGTGTTCGGGGAGAGCAGTTCTTC.

This clone was recorded once. This chain links TRBV7-7 with TRBJ2-1, with D maybe TRBD2 (6 bases). Germline lookup yields CDR1 SSHAT and CDR2 FNYEAQ (reference sequence). The CDR3 covers 18 residues. Trimming shortened V by 1 base and J by 7 bases, and 23 bases separated the two germline ends. The CDR3 DNA is TGTGCCAGCAGCTTAGTTCAGAGACTACCTACGGCGGGGAATGAGCAGTTCTTC. Amino acid sequence: CASSLVQRLPTAGNEQFF.

V is TRBV30 and J is TRBJ1-6, with no clear D. Germline V gene sequence: CDR1 GTSNPN, CDR2 SVGIG (reference sequence). V was clipped by 3 bases and J by 9 bases, with 12 bases between them. The CDR3 loop spans 13 amino acids. CDR3 sequence (DNA): TGTGCCTGGAGCGTGTACGGAGCTTCACCCCTCCACTTT. This codes for CAWSVYGASPLHF.

The chain carries TRBV30 and TRBJ1-5; tentative D call: TRBD1 (5 bases). This CDR3 spans 15 amino acids. The ends were cut back, 0 bases at V and 1 base at J, with 10 bases in the middle. Germline V lookup: CDR1 GTSNPN, CDR2 SVGIG (reference sequence). CDR3 sequence reads: CAWSVGGVSNQPQHF. The CDR3 DNA reads as TGTGCCTGGAGTGTCGGAGGGGTGAGCAATCAGCCCCAGCATTTT.